The 7 T cell receptor beta chains below were found in one sample sequenced in a study of cytomegalovirus exposure and HLA in healthy donors. 13 Jbeta primers and 60 Vbeta primers were used for the PCR. TCRdb's copy holds only in-frame clones and misses some; the assay was immunoSEQ multiplex PCR. The sample has approximately 180,000 clones, roughly three quarters seen once; the top ten hold about 1.6%. Sequenced sample: PBMCs. Every receptor here comes from a woman aged 45 to 65 in good health and CMV-seronegative.

This clone was counted between two and nine times. The genes are TRBV7-2 and TRBJ2-1, with D perhaps matching TRBD2 (7 bases). Between the trimmed V and J ends, which lost 1 base and 8 bases, there was a span of 21 bases. Germline V lookup: CDR1 SGHTA, CDR2 FQGNSA. The CDR3 sequence is 17 residues long. CDR3 in amino acids: CASSLGGGGAGRDEQFF. CDR3 nucleotides: TGTGCCAGCAGCTTAGGAGGCGGGGGCGCGGGGAGAGATGAGCAGTTCTTC.

The J gene is TRBJ2-1, the V gene TRBV7-2; 16 nucleotides line up with TRBD2. Trimming at V came to 4 bases and at J to 4 bases, leaving 4 bases not matched to a gene. This CDR3 is built from 17 residues. Looked up from germline, CDR1 is SGHTA and CDR2 is FQGNSA. The CDR3 spells CASSSGLAGGPYNEQFF. The CDR3 region has the DNA TGTGCCAGCAGCTCGGGACTAGCGGGGGGGCCATACAATGAGCAGTTCTTC.

This clone was found a few times. The V and J genes are TRBV7-2 and TRBJ2-1; no firm D call. CDR1 and CDR2 from the germline V gene are SGHTA and FQGNSA. The CDR3 runs to 17 residues. The ends were cut back, 4 bases at V and 0 bases at J, with 16 bases in the middle. The CDR3 sequence is CASSSRPMMSSYNEQFF. The CDR3 DNA sequence: TGTGCCAGCAGCTCCCGCCCTATGATGAGCTCCTACAATGAGCAGTTCTTC.

The chain carries TRBV6-1 and TRBJ2-7; perhaps TRBD2 as D (6 bases). This CDR3 spans 13 amino acids. Trimming removed 4 bases at V and 6 bases at J, with 13 bases between. The germline V gene encodes CDR1 MNHNS and CDR2 SASEGT. CDR3 bases: TGTGCCAGCAGTGTCGGGGGAATTAGCGAGCAGTACTTC. This sequence encodes CASSVGGISEQYF.

The J gene is TRBJ2-3, the V gene TRBV5-1; D is possibly TRBD1 (6 bases). From germline, CDR1 is SGHRS and CDR2 YFSETQ. Trimming removed 5 bases from V and 2 bases from J, with 12 bases in between. The CDR3 is made up of 14 amino acids. CDR3 DNA sequence: TGCGCCAGCAGATTGACAGGATACACAGATACGCAGTATTTT. Its translation is CASRLTGYTDTQYF.

The V and J genes are TRBV27 and TRBJ2-2; 7 bases fit TRBD1. This CDR3 region has 14 residues. V trimming: 7 bases; J trimming: 7 bases; junction bases outside the gene matches: 9. CDR1 and CDR2 from the germline V gene are MNHEY and SMNVEV (reference sequence). CDR3 nucleotide sequence: TGTGCCAGCAACAAGGGACAGTTGGGCGGGGAGCTGTTTTTT. It encodes CASNKGQLGGELFF.

This chain connects TRBV15 to TRBJ2-2, with D unresolved. Germline CDR1 reads LNHNV; CDR2 reads YYDKDF (reference sequence). The V and J ends lost 0 bases and 5 bases respectively, with 4 bases between them. This CDR3 has 13 amino acids. CDR3 region: CATSRDRTGELFF. CDR3 coding DNA: TGTGCCACCAGCAGAGACAGGACCGGGGAGCTGTTTTTT. Looking up the rest from reference TRBV15 and TRBJ2-2 gives the full variable domain: DAMVIQNPRYQVTQFGKPVTLSCSQTLNHNVMYWYQQKSSQAPKLLFHYYDKDFNNEADTPDNFQSRRPNTSFCFLDIRSPGLGDTAMYLCATSRDRTGELFFGEGSRLTVL.